The T cell receptor beta chain described here comes from a study of cytomegalovirus exposure and HLA in healthy donors. Study details: A preliminary data release comprised around 85 million unique TCRs obtained from HLA-typed donors.

The PCR had 60 Vbeta and 13 Jbeta primers. The method was immunoSEQ multiplex PCR; TCRdb's version includes in-frame clones alone and lacks a portion of them. Its clone listing holds some 42,000 clones. Healthy bone marrow donors supplied every sample. Germline V CDR1 and CDR2: GTSNPN, SVGIG (reference sequence). This CDR3 has 12 residues. J gave up 8 bases and V 1 base, and 3 bases lay outside the gene matches. The origin of this receptor is a man aged 30 to 39 in good health and CMV-seronegative. The chain links TRBV30 to TRBJ1-2, with 8 nucleotides matching TRBD1. Sequencing input: PBMCs. CDR3 region: CAWSGTGRGYTF. The CDR3 coding sequence is TGTGCCTGGAGTGGGACAGGGCGCGGCTACACCTTC.